Below, 23 T cell receptor beta chains from the same sample are listed, as sequenced in a study of early T cells in non-severe SARS-CoV-2 infection. Each CDR3 protein gets one entry after TCRdb re-called the 5' RACE reads with MiXCR. This sample has about 63,000 distinct CDR3 sequences, with 10% to 15% found just once. The sequenced material came from whole blood. The receptors come from an adult who was a healthcare worker with PCR-confirmed SARS-CoV-2 infection or an uninfected control (not recorded which).

This clonotype was counted a few times. This sequence joins TRBV10-3 and TRBJ2-3; D perhaps matches TRBD1 (5 bases). Germline CDR1 and CDR2: ENHRY and SYGVKD. The CDR3 is 11 residues long. Trimming took off 9 bases at V and 3 bases at J, with 7 bases between the two ends. CDR3 loop: CAMRQTDTQYF. CDR3 coding DNA: TGTGCCATGCGACAGACAGATACGCAGTATTTT.

This clonotype has more than one count but fewer than ten. The chain employs TRBV7-6 and TRBJ2-3; 10 positions match TRBD2. Germline lookup yields CDR1 SGHVS and CDR2 FNYEAQ. The CDR3 is 15 amino acids. Losses at the gene ends were 6 bases for V and 2 bases for J; bases not matched to a gene: 5. CDR3 sequence reads: CASSLSGGFTDTQYF. CDR3 coding DNA: TGTGCCAGCAGTCTTAGCGGGGGGTTCACAGATACGCAGTATTTT.

This clonotype was recorded many times. The chain employs TRBV11-2 and TRBJ1-2; 7 bases fit TRBD1. The CDR3 contains 15 residues. Germline lookup yields CDR1 SGHAT and CDR2 FQNNGV. The V and J ends lost 0 bases and 8 bases, in that order; junction bases with no gene match: 9. DNA for the CDR3: TGTGCCAGCAGCTTAGATCCAACAGGGGTATCGGGCTACACCTTC. This sequence encodes CASSLDPTGVSGYTF.

This clonotype was found many times. The chain employs TRBV3-1 and TRBJ1-2; no clear D. The germline V gene encodes CDR1 LGHDT and CDR2 YNNKEL (reference sequence). V gave up 1 base and J gave up 0 bases, with 6 bases separating them. The CDR3 loop spans 14 amino acids. DNA for the CDR3: TGTGCCAGCAGCCAAGTGTCTGCTAACTATGGCTACACCTTC. Translated, it gives CASSQVSANYGYTF. The full variable domain, its missing parts supplied by reference TRBV3-1 and TRBJ1-2, is DTAVSQTPKYLVTQMGNDKSIKCEQNLGHDTMYWYKQDSKKFLKIMFSYNNKELIINETVPNRFSPKSPDKAHLNLHINSLELGDSAVYFCASSQVSANYGYTFGSGTRLTVV.

This clonotype has just a few counts. This rearrangement joins TRBV11-2 to TRBJ2-7; D possibly uses TRBD1 or TRBD2 (5 bases each). V was cut by 2 bases and J by 1 base, with 21 bases left in between. CDR3 size: 18 residues. Looked up from germline, CDR1 is SGHAT and CDR2 is FQNNGV. CDR3 in amino acids: CASSLFTGSGFLSYEQYF. CDR3 bases: TGTGCCAGCAGCTTATTCACAGGATCGGGGTTTTTGTCCTACGAGCAGTACTTC. Together with reference TRBV11-2 and TRBJ2-7, the CDR3 gives the full variable domain: EAGVAQSPRYKIIEKRQSVAFWCNPISGHATLYWYQQILGQGPKLLIQFQNNGVVDDSQLPKDRFSAERLKGVDSTLKIQPAKLEDSAVYLCASSLFTGSGFLSYEQYFGPGTRLTVT.

This clonotype has only a few counts. This sequence joins TRBV4-2 and TRBJ2-7; 7 bases fit TRBD2. CDR1 LGHNA and CDR2 YNFKEQ come from the germline V gene. Losses at the gene ends were 0 bases for V and 2 bases for J; bases not matched to a gene: 7. The length of the CDR3 is 16 residues. The CDR3 loop is CASSQELASTPYEQYF. CDR3 in DNA: TGTGCCAGCAGCCAAGAACTAGCGAGCACCCCCTACGAGCAGTACTTC.

The gene calls are TRBV7-3 and TRBJ2-5; D is undetermined. The V end lost 5 bases, the J end lost 4 bases, and 8 bases lay between the germline ends. The CDR3 runs 12 residues. Germline V lookup: CDR1 SGHTA, CDR2 FQGTGA. Written as DNA, the CDR3 is TGTGCCAGCAGCACCCCGGGAGAGACCCAGTACTTC. Translated: CASSTPGETQYF.

This clonotype was detected ten times or more. The rearrangement joins TRBV6-2 or TRBV6-3 to TRBJ1-5; perhaps TRBD1 as D (5 bases). The CDR3 loop spans 15 amino acids. Germline V gives CDR1 MNHEY, CDR2 SVGEGT. The V and J ends lost 0 bases and 4 bases respectively, with 10 bases between them. The CDR3 loop is CASSYSTEGNQPQHF. CDR3 sequence (DNA): TGTGCCAGCAGTTACTCGACGGAGGGGAATCAGCCCCAGCATTTT.

This clonotype was counted ten times or more. This chain uses TRBV5-1 with TRBJ2-5; 9 bases map to TRBD1. This CDR3 comprises 14 residues. Trimming cost V 1 base and J 5 bases; bases outside gene matches: 3. The germline V gene has CDR1 SGHRS and CDR2 YFSETQ. This chain's CDR3 is CASSLTGGWETQYF. CDR3 DNA: TGCGCCAGCAGCTTGACAGGGGGCTGGGAGACCCAGTACTTC.

In its sample, this clonotype was seen many times. The chain uses TRBV30 and TRBJ2-7; D call uncertain. The CDR3 loop spans 14 amino acids. V lost 0 bases and J lost 2, with 11 bases in between. From germline, CDR1 is GTSNPN and CDR2 SVGIG (reference sequence). CDR3 loop: CAWSVGLLAYEQYF. The CDR3 DNA sequence: TGTGCCTGGAGTGTAGGGCTGCTGGCCTACGAGCAGTACTTC.

This clonotype was counted many times. V gene TRBV25-1 combines with J gene TRBJ1-4, with no clear D. In germline, CDR1 is MGHDK, CDR2 SYGVNS. The CDR3 has 14 residues. Trimming took 1 base from V and 3 from J, leaving 6 bases between them. CDR3 region: CASSESEANEKLFF. CDR3 in DNA: TGTGCCAGCAGTGAATCTGAGGCTAATGAAAAACTGTTTTTT.

In its sample, this clonotype was seen many times. The V gene is TRBV12-3 or TRBV12-4, the J gene TRBJ2-3, with unresolved D. CDR3 length equals 14 residues. Between the trimmed V and J ends, which lost 2 bases and 4 bases, there was a span of 10 bases. The CDR3 DNA reads TGTGCCAGCAGTTTATTGCAGGATGCAGATACGCAGTATTTT. This gives the protein CASSLLQDADTQYF.

This clonotype has a count of ten or more. The V and J genes are TRBV11-2 and TRBJ2-7, with TRBD2 identical over 13 bases. V lost 6 bases to trimming and J lost 2 bases; unmatched junction nucleotides: 4. This CDR3 is built from 15 residues. Germline V gene data show CDR1 as SGHAT and CDR2 as FQNNGV. In DNA form, the CDR3 reads TGTGCCAGCAGTCGGACTAGCGGGGGACCCTACGAGCAGTACTTC. Translation gives CASSRTSGGPYEQYF.

This clonotype occurred many times. This chain joins TRBV2 and TRBJ2-3; D tentatively fits TRBD1 or TRBD2 (6 bases each). CDR3 size: 16 residues. From germline, CDR1 is SNHLY and CDR2 FYNNEI. Between the trimmed V and J ends, which lost 4 bases and 0 bases, there was a span of 14 bases. The chain's CDR3 is CASSGQDYTSTDTQYF. The DNA of the CDR3 is TGTGCCAGCAGTGGACAGGACTACACTAGCACAGATACGCAGTATTTT.

This clonotype came up a few times. V and J are TRBV2 and TRBJ2-2; D gene ambiguous. V lost 7 bases and J 2 bases, leaving 8 bases between the germline ends. Germline V gives CDR1 SNHLY, CDR2 FYNNEI. This CDR3 is 13 amino acids long. Here the CDR3 DNA reads TGTGCCAGCATCGAGCCTAACACCGGGGAGCTGTTTTTT. Protein: CASIEPNTGELFF.

The V and J genes are TRBV5-4 and TRBJ2-7; D is perhaps TRBD1 or TRBD2 (5 bases each). V shed 0 bases and J shed 2 bases, with 12 bases lying between them. Germline V CDR1 and CDR2: SGHNT, YYREEE (reference sequence). CDR3 length: 15 residues. The CDR3 protein is CASSLGGTGTYEQYF. The DNA for the CDR3 is TGTGCCAGCAGCTTGGGGGGGACGGGGACCTACGAGCAGTACTTC.

The chain recombines TRBV27 with TRBJ2-5; TRBD1 agrees at 11 bases. The CDR3 totals 16 residues. The germline gives CDR1 MNHEY, CDR2 SMNVEV (reference sequence). Trimming took 1 base from V and 5 from J; bases not matched to a gene: 6. This CDR3 reads CASSLWGQGEEETQYF. The CDR3 bases are TGTGCCAGCAGTTTATGGGGACAGGGGGAAGAGGAGACCCAGTACTTC.

This clonotype has a count of ten or more. The V call is TRBV25-1, the J call TRBJ2-2, with D perhaps TRBD2 (7 bases). This CDR3 spans 16 amino acids. V lost 1 base and J lost 3, with 12 bases in between. Germline V gives CDR1 MGHDK, CDR2 SYGVNS. The CDR3 nucleotides read TGTGCCAGCAGTGAATGGGGGGGACACTACACCGGGGAGCTGTTTTTT. Translation gives CASSEWGGHYTGELFF.

The CDR3 sequence: CASNPIRTDTQYF. The CDR3, as DNA: TGTGCCAGCAATCCTATCCGCACAGATACGCAGTATTTT. The V gene is TRBV6-6, the J gene TRBJ2-3, with D hard to call. Trimming took 7 bases from V and 1 from J, leaving 9 bases between them. The CDR3 length is 13 residues. Looked up from germline, CDR1 is MNHNY and CDR2 is SVGAGI (reference sequence).

This clonotype has a count of ten or more. The chain uses TRBV12-3 or TRBV12-4 and TRBJ2-3; either TRBD1 or TRBD2 may supply D (5 bases each). V gave up 5 bases and J gave up 1 base, with 13 bases separating them. The length of the CDR3 is 15 residues. CDR3 coding DNA: TGTGCCAGCAGTCCGGACATGGGGGGCACAGATACGCAGTATTTT. Its translation: CASSPDMGGTDTQYF.

This clonotype was seen at least ten times. The J gene is TRBJ1-5, the V gene TRBV6-2 or TRBV6-3; D gene uncertain. This CDR3 has 15 residues. V was trimmed by 5 bases and J by 6 bases, leaving 17 bases between them. The germline CDR1 and CDR2 sequences are MNHEY and SVGEGT. The CDR3 DNA reads as TGTGCCAGCAGTCGCTTCGGAAGGGAAGGTCAGCCCCAGCATTTT. Translated: CASSRFGREGQPQHF.

The V call is TRBV21-1, the J call TRBJ2-4; TRBD2 reflects the table's D call only, with no check against the DNA. TRBV21-1 is a known pseudogene. This CDR3 is 15 amino acids long. The CDR3 sequence is CASSPSSGGKNIQYF. CDR3 nucleotides: TGTGCCAGCAGCCCATCAAGCGGGGGGAAAAACATTCAGTACTTC.

A note on this clonotype: Germline is not matched at one junction end, which may reflect a read error. The V and J genes are TRBV19 and TRBJ2-7; possibly TRBD2 for D (6 bases). Germline V CDR1 and CDR2: LNHDA, SQIVND (reference sequence). CDR3 size: 13 residues. CDR3 sequence: CASKAGTTYEQYF. CDR3 coding DNA: TGTGCTAGTAAGGCGGGGACGACCTACGAGCAGTACTTC.